This T cell receptor beta chain emerged from a study of CD8 T cells in ankylosing spondylitis. General study points: Reactive arthritis synovial fluid and blood previously showed some of these motif variants. What appeared characteristic of ankylosing spondylitis blood was a TCR beta motif of under 10 highly homologous variants. Matched ankylosing spondylitis synovial fluid reportedly contained a significantly enriched population of disease-linked clones.

This clonotype was seen repeatedly, ten times or more. Its antigen remains unidentified. Quantitative 5'-RACE was performed with molecular barcodes, and it yielded the TCR beta libraries. From the 5' RACE reads, TCRdb called clonotypes with MiXCR, one entry per CDR3 protein. The sample contains around 490,000 distinct CDR3 sequences, approximately 5% of which appear only once. CDR1 is SGHDT, CDR2 YYEEEE, per germline. This CDR3 is 13 amino acids long. V trimming: 4 bases; J trimming: 4 bases; junction bases outside the gene matches: 5. The chain uses TRBV5-6 and TRBJ2-7; the match to TRBD1 covers 7 bases. The sequencing sample was made of blood, either unsorted or a sorted T cell fraction (not recorded which). The sequence was obtained from a male donor with ankylosing spondylitis. In nucleotides, the CDR3 is TGTGCCAGCAGCACCGGGACAGATTACGAGCAGTACTTC. Translating gives CASSTGTDYEQYF.